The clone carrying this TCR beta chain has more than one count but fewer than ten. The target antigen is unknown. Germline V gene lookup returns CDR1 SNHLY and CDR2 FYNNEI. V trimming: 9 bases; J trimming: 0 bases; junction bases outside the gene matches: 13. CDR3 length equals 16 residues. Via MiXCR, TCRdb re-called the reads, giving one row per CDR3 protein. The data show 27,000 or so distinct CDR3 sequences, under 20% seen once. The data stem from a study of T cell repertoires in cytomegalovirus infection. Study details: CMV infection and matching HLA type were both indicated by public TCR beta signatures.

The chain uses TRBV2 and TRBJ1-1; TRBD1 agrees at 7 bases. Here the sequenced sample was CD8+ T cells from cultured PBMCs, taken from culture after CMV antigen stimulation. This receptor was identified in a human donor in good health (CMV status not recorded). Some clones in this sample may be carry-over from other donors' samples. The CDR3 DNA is TGTGCCAGATCTCGGACAGGAAATACTATGAACACTGAAGCTTTCTTT. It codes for CARSRTGNTMNTEAFF.